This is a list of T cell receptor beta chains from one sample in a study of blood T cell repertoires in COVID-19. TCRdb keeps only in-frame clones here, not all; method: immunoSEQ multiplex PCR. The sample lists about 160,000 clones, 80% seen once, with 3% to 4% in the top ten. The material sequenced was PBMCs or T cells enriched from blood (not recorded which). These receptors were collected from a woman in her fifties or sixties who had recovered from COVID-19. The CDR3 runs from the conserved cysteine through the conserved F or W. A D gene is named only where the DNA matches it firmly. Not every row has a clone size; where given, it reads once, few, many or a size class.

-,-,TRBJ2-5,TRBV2,CANSQDSQETQYF,TGTGCCAACTCGCAGGACAGTCAAGAGACCCAGTACTTC
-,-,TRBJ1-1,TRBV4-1,CASSQGRYTEAFF,TGCGCCAGCAGCCAAGGGCGGTACACTGAAGCTTTCTTT
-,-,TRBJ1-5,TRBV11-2,CASSLGAGGNQPQHF,TGTGCCAGCAGCTTGGGGGCAGGGGGCAATCAGCCCCAGCATTTT
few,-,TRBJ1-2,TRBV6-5,CASSYSDPRGGGYTF,TGTGCCAGCAGTTACTCGGATCCCCGGGGAGGTGGCTACACCTTC
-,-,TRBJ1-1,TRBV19,CASIWGLEAFF,TGTGCCAGTATCTGGGGCCTTGAAGCTTTCTTT
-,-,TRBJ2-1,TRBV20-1,CSASLFPYNEQFF,TGCAGTGCTAGTCTTTTCCCTTACAATGAGCAGTTCTTC
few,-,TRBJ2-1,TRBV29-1,CSVEDGLAYYNEQFF,TGCAGCGTTGAAGACGGACTGGCGTACTACAATGAGCAGTTCTTC
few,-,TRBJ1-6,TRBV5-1,CASSLEGRGGNSPLHF,TGCGCCAGCAGCTTGGAGGGACGGGGAGGGAATTCACCCCTCCACTTT
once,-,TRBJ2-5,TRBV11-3,CASSRRGETQYF,TGTGCCAGCAGTCGGCGCGGGGAGACCCAGTACTTC
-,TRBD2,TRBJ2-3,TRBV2,CAGLRASGSTDTQYF,TGTGCCGGGCTAAGGGCTAGCGGGAGCACAGATACGCAGTATTTT
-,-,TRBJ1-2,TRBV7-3,CASSINRVGYTF,TGTGCCAGCAGCATCAACAGGGTTGGCTACACCTTC
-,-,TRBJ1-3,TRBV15,CATSTSSGNTIYF,TGTGCCACCAGTACAAGCTCTGGAAACACCATATATTTT
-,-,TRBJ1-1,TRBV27,CASSPSGDEAFF,TGTGCCAGCAGTCCCTCGGGGGATGAAGCTTTCTTT
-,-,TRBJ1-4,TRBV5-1,CASSLGDINEKLFF,TGCGCCAGCAGCCTGGGGGACATTAATGAAAAACTGTTTTTT
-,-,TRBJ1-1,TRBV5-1,CASSLLGAGTEAFF,TGCGCCAGCAGCTTGTTGGGGGCTGGCACTGAAGCTTTCTTT
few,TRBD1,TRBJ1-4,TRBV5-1,CASSFDRGLGEKLFF,TGCGCCAGCAGCTTCGACAGGGGGCTAGGCGAAAAACTGTTTTTT
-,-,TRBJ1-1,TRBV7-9,CASSLLQGSTEAFF,TGTGCCAGCAGCTTACTACAGGGATCCACTGAAGCTTTCTTT
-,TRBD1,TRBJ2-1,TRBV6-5,CASIGTVVGKEQFF,TGTGCCAGCATCGGGACAGTGGTTGGTAAGGAGCAGTTCTTC
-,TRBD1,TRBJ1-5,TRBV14,CASSPTTGVICAQPQHF,TGTGCCAGCAGCCCTACGACAGGGGTGATATGTGCTCAGCCCCAGCATTTT
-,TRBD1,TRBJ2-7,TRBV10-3,CAISPGQTSYEQYF,TGTGCCATCAGTCCGGGACAGACCTCCTACGAGCAGTACTTC
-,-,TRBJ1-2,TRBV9,CASSAVAGRYGYTF,TGTGCCAGCAGCGCTGTGGCAGGCCGCTATGGCTACACCTTC
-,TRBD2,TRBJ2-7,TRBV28,CASSSLGVLADSYEQYF,TGTGCCAGCAGTTCCCTTGGGGTCCTAGCGGACTCCTACGAGCAGTACTTC